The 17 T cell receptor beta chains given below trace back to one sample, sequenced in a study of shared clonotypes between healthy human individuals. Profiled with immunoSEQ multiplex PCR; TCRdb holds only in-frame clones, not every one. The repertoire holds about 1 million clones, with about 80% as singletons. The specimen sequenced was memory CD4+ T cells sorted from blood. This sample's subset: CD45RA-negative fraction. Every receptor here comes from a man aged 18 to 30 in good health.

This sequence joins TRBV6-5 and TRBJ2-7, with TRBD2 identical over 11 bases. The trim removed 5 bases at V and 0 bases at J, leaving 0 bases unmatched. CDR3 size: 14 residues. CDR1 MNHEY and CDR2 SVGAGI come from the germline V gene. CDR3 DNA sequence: TGTGCCAGCAGTACTAGCGGGAGCTCCTACGAGCAGTACTTC. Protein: CASSTSGSSYEQYF.

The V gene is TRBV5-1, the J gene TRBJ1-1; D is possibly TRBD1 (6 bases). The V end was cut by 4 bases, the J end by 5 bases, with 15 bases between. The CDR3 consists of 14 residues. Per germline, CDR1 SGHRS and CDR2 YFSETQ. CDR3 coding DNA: TGCGCCAGCAGCGGCAGTCCAGGGGTTACTGAAGCTTTCTTT. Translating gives CASSGSPGVTEAFF.

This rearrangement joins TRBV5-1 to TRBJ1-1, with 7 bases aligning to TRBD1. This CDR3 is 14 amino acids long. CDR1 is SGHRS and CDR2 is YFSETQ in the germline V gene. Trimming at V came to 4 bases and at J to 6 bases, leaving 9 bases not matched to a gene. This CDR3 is CASSGGQRDPEAFF. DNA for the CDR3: TGCGCCAGCAGCGGGGGACAGCGAGACCCTGAAGCTTTCTTT. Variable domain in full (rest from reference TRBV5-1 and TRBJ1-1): KAGVTQTPRYLIKTRGQQVTLSCSPISGHRSVSWYQQTPGQGLQFLFEYFSETQRNKGNFPGRFSGRQFSNSRSEMNVSTLELGDSALYLCASSGGQRDPEAFFGQGTRLTVV.

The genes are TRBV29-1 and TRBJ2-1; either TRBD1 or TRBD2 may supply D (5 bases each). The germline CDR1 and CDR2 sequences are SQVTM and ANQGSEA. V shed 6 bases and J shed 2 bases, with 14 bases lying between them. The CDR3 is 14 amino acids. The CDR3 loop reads CSVARDGTYNEQFF. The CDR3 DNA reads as TGCAGCGTCGCCAGGGACGGAACCTACAATGAGCAGTTCTTC.

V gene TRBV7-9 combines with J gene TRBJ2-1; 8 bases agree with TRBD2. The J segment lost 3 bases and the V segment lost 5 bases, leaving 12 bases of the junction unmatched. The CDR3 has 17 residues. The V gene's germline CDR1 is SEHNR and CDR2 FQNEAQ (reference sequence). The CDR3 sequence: CASSARLVAGIYNEQFF. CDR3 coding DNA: TGTGCCAGCAGCGCCCGGTTGGTAGCGGGGATCTACAATGAGCAGTTCTTC.

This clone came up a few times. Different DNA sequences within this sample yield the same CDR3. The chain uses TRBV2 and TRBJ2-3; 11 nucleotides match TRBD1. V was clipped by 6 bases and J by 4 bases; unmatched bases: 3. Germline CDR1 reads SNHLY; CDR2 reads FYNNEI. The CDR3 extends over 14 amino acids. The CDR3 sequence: CASSRDRGADTQYF. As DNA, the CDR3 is TGTGCCAGCAGCCGGGACAGGGGGGCAGATACGCAGTATTTT.

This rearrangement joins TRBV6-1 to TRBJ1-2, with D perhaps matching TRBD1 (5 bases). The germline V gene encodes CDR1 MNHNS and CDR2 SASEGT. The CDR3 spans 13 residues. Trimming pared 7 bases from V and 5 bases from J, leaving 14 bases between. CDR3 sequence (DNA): TGTGCCAGCACGAGTGCGGGGGGATATGGCTACACCTTC. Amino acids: CASTSAGGYGYTF.

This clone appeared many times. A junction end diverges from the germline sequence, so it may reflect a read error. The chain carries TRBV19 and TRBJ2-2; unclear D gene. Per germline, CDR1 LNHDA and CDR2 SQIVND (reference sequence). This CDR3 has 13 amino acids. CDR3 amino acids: CASNILSTGELFF. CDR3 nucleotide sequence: TGTGCCAGTAATATACTATCCACCGGGGAGCTGTTTTTT. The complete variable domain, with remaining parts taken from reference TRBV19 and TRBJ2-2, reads DGGITQSPKYLFRKEGQNVTLSCEQNLNHDAMYWYRQDPGQGLRLIYYSQIVNDFQKGDIAEGYSVSREKKESFPLTVTSAQKNPTAFYLCASNILSTGELFFGEGSRLTVL.

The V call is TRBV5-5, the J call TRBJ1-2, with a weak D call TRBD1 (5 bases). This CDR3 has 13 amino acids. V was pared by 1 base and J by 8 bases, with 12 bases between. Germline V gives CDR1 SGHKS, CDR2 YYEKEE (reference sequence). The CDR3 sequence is CASSLMRGEGYTF. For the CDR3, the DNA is TGTGCCAGCAGCTTGATGAGAGGGGAGGGCTACACCTTC.

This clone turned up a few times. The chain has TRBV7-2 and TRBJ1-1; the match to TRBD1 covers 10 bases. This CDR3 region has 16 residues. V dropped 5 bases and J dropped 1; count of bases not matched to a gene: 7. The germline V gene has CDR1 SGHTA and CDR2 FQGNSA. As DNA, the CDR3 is TGTGCCAGCAGCCCGGGACAGGGGAGACAGAACACTGAAGCTTTCTTT. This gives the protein CASSPGQGRQNTEAFF.

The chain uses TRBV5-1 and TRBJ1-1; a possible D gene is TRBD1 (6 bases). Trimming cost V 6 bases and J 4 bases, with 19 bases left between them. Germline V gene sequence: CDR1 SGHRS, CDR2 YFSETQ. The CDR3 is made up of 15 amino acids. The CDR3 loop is CASTPEGVAGTEAFF. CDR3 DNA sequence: TGCGCCAGCACCCCCGAGGGGGTAGCCGGCACTGAAGCTTTCTTT.

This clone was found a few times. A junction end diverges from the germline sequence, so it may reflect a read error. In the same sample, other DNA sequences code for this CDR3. CDR3 in amino acids: CASSWGTSGGQETQYF. The CDR3 DNA reads as TGTGCTAGCAGCTGGGGGACTAGCGGGGGACAAGAGACCCAGTACTTC. The gene calls are TRBV7-7 and TRBJ2-5; 14 nucleotides line up with TRBD2. Germline assignment: CDR1 SSHAT and CDR2 FNYEAQ (reference sequence). The CDR3 runs to 16 residues. The variable domain in full, with the rest retrieved from reference TRBV7-7 and TRBJ2-5, is GAGVSQSPRYKVTKRGQDVTLRCDPISSHATLYWYQQALGQGPEFLTYFNYEAQPDKSGLPSDRFSAERPEGSISTLTIQRTEQRDSAMYRCASSWGTSGGQETQYFGPGTRLLVL.

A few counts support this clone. This chain's CDR3 is CASSFTGTSITEAFF. The CDR3 DNA follows: TGCGCCAGCAGCTTCACCGGGACTTCTATCACTGAAGCTTTCTTT. The chain uses TRBV5-1 and TRBJ1-1; possible D gene TRBD1, 5 bases. Germline V gene lookup returns CDR1 SGHRS and CDR2 YFSETQ. Trimming cost V 2 bases and J 4 bases, with 15 bases left between them. This CDR3 is built from 15 residues.

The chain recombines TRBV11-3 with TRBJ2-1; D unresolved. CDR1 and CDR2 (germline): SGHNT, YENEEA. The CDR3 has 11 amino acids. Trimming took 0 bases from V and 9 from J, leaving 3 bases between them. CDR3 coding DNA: TGTGCCAGCAGCTTAGATGGTGAGCAGTTCTTC. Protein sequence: CASSLDGEQFF.

This CDR3 reads CASSEWRTGNQPQHF. In DNA form, the CDR3 reads TGTGCCAGCAGTGAATGGAGGACAGGTAATCAGCCCCAGCATTTT. The J gene is TRBJ1-5, the V gene TRBV25-1, with 7 bases lining up with TRBD1. Germline lookup yields CDR1 MGHDK and CDR2 SYGVNS. After removal of 1 base from V and 4 bases from J, the junction contained 4 bases not matched to a gene. The CDR3 has 15 amino acids.

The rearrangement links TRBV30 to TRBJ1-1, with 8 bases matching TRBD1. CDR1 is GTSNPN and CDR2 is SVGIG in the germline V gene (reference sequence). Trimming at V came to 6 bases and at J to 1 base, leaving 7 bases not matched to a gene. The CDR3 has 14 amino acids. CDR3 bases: TGTGCCTGTCGACAGGGGAAAGGGAACACTGAAGCTTTCTTT. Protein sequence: CACRQGKGNTEAFF.

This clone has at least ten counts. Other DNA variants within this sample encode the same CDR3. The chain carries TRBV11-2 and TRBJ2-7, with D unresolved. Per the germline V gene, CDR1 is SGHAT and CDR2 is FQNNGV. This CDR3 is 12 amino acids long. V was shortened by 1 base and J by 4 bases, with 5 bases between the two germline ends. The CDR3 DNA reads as TGTGCCAGCAGCTTAGTTGGTTACGAGCAGTACTTC. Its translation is CASSLVGYEQYF.